This TCR beta chain was captured by sequencing in a study of blood T cell repertoires in COVID-19. The method was immunoSEQ multiplex PCR; TCRdb's version includes in-frame clones alone and lacks a portion of them. The sample shows more than 300,000 clones, over 80% of them seen only once. The CDR3 has 15 amino acids. The V gene end was trimmed by 8 bases and the J gene end by 1 base; junction bases not matched to a gene: 8. CDR1 is SGHNT and CDR2 is YENEEA in the germline V gene. Sequencing was performed on peripheral blood. The chain links TRBV11-3 to TRBJ2-7, with 10 bases fitting TRBD2. This sequence originates from a woman aged 50 to 65 with COVID-19, enrolled during active disease. The CDR3 reads CASAILAGASYEQYF. The CDR3 nucleotides read TGTGCCAGCGCCATCCTAGCGGGAGCTTCCTACGAGCAGTACTTC.